Described below is a single T cell receptor beta chain sequence and its context. This entry belongs to a study of T cell responses to AZD1222 COVID-19 vaccine. Profiling relied on immunoSEQ multiplex PCR, and the TCRdb table lists in-frame clones only, not all of them. This sample has about 180,000 clones; more than 90% occur once, and the top ten carry 2.5% to 3%. Germline values: CDR1 SGDLS, CDR2 YYNGEE. Trimming removed 5 bases from V and 2 bases from J; junction bases left unmatched: 5. This CDR3 is built from 15 residues. Specimen: peripheral blood, collected on day 0 of AZD1222 vaccination. This chain connects TRBV9 to TRBJ1-3; 9 bases agree with TRBD1. This clonotype was obtained from an adult in good health. The CDR3 bases are TGTGCCAGCAGACCGGGACAGGGAACTGGAAACACCATATATTTT. Protein: CASRPGQGTGNTIYF.